This passage covers 6 T cell receptor beta chains from one sample sequenced in a study of T cells in Graves' hyperthyroidism and ophthalmopathy (dated by TCRdb to about 2019). The method behind the library was multiplex PCR. Sequencer: Illumina HiSeq 2000. The TCR beta CDR3 regions were amplified from the RNA transcripts. A first-round RT-PCR of the TCR CDR3 used the HTBI primer set with the Qiagen OneStep RT-PCR kit. TCRdb cleaned the public reads at Q25 with fastp, built clones with MiXCR and kept in-frame beta chains. Every CDR3 protein is listed once, alongside the most common genes and DNA of its rows. Counted in this sample were about 350,000 distinct CDR3 sequences; 18% of them appeared once. In total, the top ten clones hold around a sixth of the sample. Sequences were obtained from blood. The receptors stem from a woman between 40 and 55 years old with Graves' ophthalmopathy.

J is TRBJ1-1 and V is TRBV10-3, with D tentatively TRBD1 (5 bases). The germline V gene has CDR1 ENHRY and CDR2 SYGVKD. The V and J ends lost 0 bases and 10 bases respectively, with 18 bases between them. The CDR3 spans 15 residues. CDR3 region: CAISESTGGALGAFF. CDR3 DNA sequence: TGTGCCATCAGTGAGTCAACGGGAGGGGCCCTTGGAGCTTTCTTT.

This clonotype appeared many times. V is TRBV27 and J is TRBJ1-6; D call uncertain. V gave up 6 bases and J gave up 10 bases, with 16 bases separating them. This CDR3 has 14 amino acids. CDR1 is MNHEY, CDR2 SMNVEV, per germline (reference sequence). CDR3 sequence (DNA): TGTGCCAGCAGCCTAATGGAAGGGCGGTCACCCCTCCACTTT. Its translation: CASSLMEGRSPLHF.

Regarding this clonotype: The conserved final phenylalanine or tryptophan is absent from the CDR3, which likely points to a read error. This chain joins TRBV11-2 and TRBJ2-7; TRBD2 aligns across 11 bases. The length of the CDR3 is 17 residues. Germline V gene sequence: CDR1 SGHAT, CDR2 FQNNGV. V shed 5 bases, J shed 4 bases, and the junction held 13 bases outside the gene matches. This chain's CDR3 is CASSEWGLAEISYEQYI. As DNA, the CDR3 is TGTGCCAGCAGCGAGTGGGGACTAGCGGAGATCTCTTACGAGCAGTACATC.

This clonotype appeared a few times. The V call is TRBV6-2 or TRBV6-3, the J call TRBJ2-2; 7 positions agree with TRBD1. V shed 6 bases and J 5 bases; nucleotides not matched to a gene: 6. The length of the CDR3 is 14 residues. Germline V gives CDR1 MNHEY, CDR2 SVGEGT. CDR3 sequence reads: CASSDRAYTGELFF. CDR3 in DNA: TGTGCCAGCAGCGACAGGGCCTATACCGGGGAGCTGTTTTTT.

In regard to this clonotype: Possible read error: a much larger clone is one base away. The chain carries TRBV19 and TRBJ2-5; D ambiguous. Trimming took 1 base from V and 2 from J, leaving 11 bases between them. Germline CDR1 reads LNHDA; CDR2 reads SQIVND (reference sequence). This CDR3 has 15 residues. The CDR3 region has the DNA TGTGCCAGTAGTATAGGCGTCAGCTTACAAGAGACCCAGTACTTC. Its protein product is CASSIGVSLQETQYF.

This clonotype was detected many times. V usage is TRBV28 and J usage is TRBJ2-7; 10 bases map to TRBD2. This CDR3 has 17 amino acids. Germline CDR1 is MDHEN and CDR2 is SYDVKM. V lost 2 bases and J lost 2; bases outside the gene matches: 9. In DNA form, the CDR3 reads TGTGCCAGCAGTTTAAGTCTGGGACTAGCGCGTACCTACGAGCAGTACTTC. This encodes CASSLSLGLARTYEQYF.